The entry that follows covers one TCR beta chain sequence. CDR1 is MNHNY, CDR2 SVGAGI, per germline (reference sequence). The CDR3 is 15 residues long. V gave up 2 bases and J gave up 8 bases; unmatched junction bases: 8. The sample comes from a study of blood T cell repertoires in COVID-19. Authors' analysis steps: From reference gene primer amplification, estimates of nucleated cell counts were derived. The assay was immunoSEQ multiplex PCR, and TCRdb's table has in-frame clones only and misses some. V and J calls and clone size are those listed in that table; D and trimming were worked out from the DNA. In the table there are some 210,000 clones, around 80% of which are singletons.

V and J are TRBV6-6 and TRBJ2-2; 7 bases are shared with TRBD2. This TCR was sampled from a woman in her thirties or forties with acute or convalescent COVID-19. Sequencing was done on a sample of peripheral blood. The CDR3 region is CASSYAGEALGELFF. Here the CDR3 DNA reads TGTGCCAGCAGTTACGCGGGGGAAGCTTTGGGGGAGCTGTTTTTT.